Following are 2 T cell receptor beta chains from one sample sequenced in a study of shared clonotypes between healthy human individuals. Sequencing was performed with immunoSEQ multiplex PCR; in TCRdb, only in-frame clones are kept and a portion is missing. The table records 400,000 to 600,000 clones, around 79% of them present only once. Sequencing was performed on PBMCs. Every receptor here comes from a middle-aged woman in good health. Some clones in this sample may be carry-over from other donors' samples.

This chain joins TRBV27 and TRBJ2-7, with 12 bases aligning to TRBD1. The CDR3 consists of 15 residues. Germline V gene lookup returns CDR1 MNHEY and CDR2 SMNVEV (reference sequence). Trimming removed 7 bases from V and 5 bases from J; junction bases left unmatched: 9. This chain's CDR3 is CASISRGQGADEQYF. The CDR3 DNA sequence: TGTGCCAGCATTTCCCGGGGACAGGGGGCTGACGAGCAGTACTTC.

The chain uses TRBV19 and TRBJ2-5; D possibly corresponds to TRBD1 (6 bases). Germline lookup yields CDR1 LNHDA and CDR2 SQIVND (reference sequence). This CDR3 spans 15 amino acids. Trimming removed 4 bases from V and 2 bases from J, with 14 bases in between. The CDR3 loop is CASSTTGNEQETQYF. The CDR3 nucleotides read TGTGCCAGTAGTACCACAGGGAACGAGCAAGAGACCCAGTACTTC.